Given below is one T cell receptor beta chain in context. This clonotype was counted at least ten times. Its binding antigen is unknown. It has no much larger one-base neighbor in the sample; base qualities were not kept. This entry belongs to a study of T-cell reconstitution after alpha-beta-depleted transplantation in children (dated by TCRdb to about 2016). A note on the overall study: Using TCR repertoire profiling, the study quantitatively followed how T-cell immune reconstitution unfolded in children after TCRalphabeta/CD19-depleted allogeneic hematopoietic cell transplantation.

Library generation was performed with PCR. For sequencing, an Illumina HiSeq 2500 was employed. To normalize quantification of the TCRbeta repertoire, the TCR libraries were built with molecular barcoding that relied on unique molecular identifiers. In TCRdb, the public reads were trimmed at Q25 with fastp and aligned with MiXCR, with productive beta chains retained. Entries are consolidated by CDR3 protein sequence, retaining the most common genes and DNA. In all, the sample holds about 500,000 distinct CDR3 sequences, and approximately 32% of those were seen once. Approximately 2.3% of the sample is in the top ten clones. Trimming accounts for 6 bases at V and 2 bases at J, while the number of junction bases matched to no gene is 1. CDR1 and CDR2 (SQVTM, ANQGSEA) derive from the germline V gene. The CDR3 runs 12 amino acids, cysteine and phenylalanine included. Left in the record is the CDR3 DNA by itself, 36 bases read in frame from the first base.

Sequenced here: PBMCs from the stem cell graft donor, sampled from the stem cell graft. Recombination linked TRBV29-1 to TRBJ2-5, and 9 junction bases match TRBD2. This TCR was recovered from a human donor who donated a stem cell graft to a child with aplastic anemia. The nucleotide sequence reads TGCAGCGTGGGACTAGCACAAGAGACCCAGTACTTC. This yields the protein CSVGLAQETQYF.